This entry is about one TCR beta chain. The antigen remains unidentified. The data stem from a study of T cell repertoires in cytomegalovirus infection. Study overall: Based on public TCR beta signatures, there were indications of CMV infection and of a matching HLA type. General study results and limits: The cumulative frequency of public TCR beta families distinguished individuals who carried CMV together with the relevant HLA.

In TCRdb, the reads were re-called with MiXCR into one record per CDR3 protein. The sample lists about 830,000 distinct CDR3 sequences; around a third were seen once. The sample in question was cultured CD8+ T cells from PBMCs, obtained from culture after CMV antigen stimulation. The TCR sequence derives from a human donor in good health (CMV status not recorded). Some clones in this sample may be carry-over from other donors' samples.

The DNA of the CDR3 is TGCAGTGCCGAAGGAGTCAGGGGGCGCAAACAGGTCTCCGAGCAGTACTTC. It codes for CSAEGVRGRKQVSEQYF. The chain joins TRBV20-1 to TRBJ2-7; 8 bases are shared with TRBD1. The CDR3 runs 17 residues. Germline CDR1 DFQATT, CDR2 SNEGSKA (reference sequence). Trimming cost V 6 bases and J 6 bases; bases outside gene matches: 22.